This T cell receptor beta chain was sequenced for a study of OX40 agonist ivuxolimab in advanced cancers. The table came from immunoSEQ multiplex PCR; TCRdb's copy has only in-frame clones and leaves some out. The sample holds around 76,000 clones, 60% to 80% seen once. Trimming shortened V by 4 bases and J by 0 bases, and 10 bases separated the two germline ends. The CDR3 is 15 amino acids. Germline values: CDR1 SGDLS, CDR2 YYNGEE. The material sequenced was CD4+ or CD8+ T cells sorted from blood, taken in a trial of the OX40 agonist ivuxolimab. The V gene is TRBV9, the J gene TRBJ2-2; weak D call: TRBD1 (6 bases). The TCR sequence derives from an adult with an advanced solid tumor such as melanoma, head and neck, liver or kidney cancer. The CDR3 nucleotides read TGTGCCAGCAGCTTACGGACAGCGAACACCGGGGAGCTGTTTTTT. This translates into CASSLRTANTGELFF.